This entry lists 5 T cell receptor beta chains sequenced from one sample in a study of cytomegalovirus exposure and HLA in healthy donors. The PCR contained 60 Vbeta and 13 Jbeta primers. Clones were read by immunoSEQ multiplex PCR, and TCRdb kept only the in-frame ones, dropping some. Among some 60,000 clones listed, less than 90% were seen once. The sequenced sample consisted of PBMCs. Source of these receptors: a female donor in good health and CMV-seronegative.

This chain links TRBV4-2 with TRBJ1-2, with 9 bases matching TRBD1. The CDR3 loop spans 16 amino acids. Germline trimming cut 4 bases from V and 0 bases from J; bases unmatched to any gene: 6. Germline V gene sequence: CDR1 LGHNA, CDR2 YNFKEQ. The CDR3 spells CASSPDRGKANYGYTF. The CDR3, as DNA: TGTGCCAGCAGCCCCGACAGGGGGAAAGCTAACTATGGCTACACCTTC.

The CDR3 bases are TGTGCCAGCAGCGTAGCTCGAACAGGGACCCCTCTCGGCTTAGCTAACTATGGCTACACCTTC. It specifies CASSVARTGTPLGLANYGYTF. This chain uses TRBV9 with TRBJ1-2; TRBD1 might be the D (6 bases). V was trimmed by 0 bases and J by 0 bases, leaving 27 bases between them. This CDR3 spans 21 amino acids. In germline, CDR1 is SGDLS, CDR2 YYNGEE.

This clone came up once. Likely a read error: the CDR3 ends without its conserved phenylalanine or tryptophan. Because the CDR3's place on the DNA is in doubt, the DNA is left out and the CDR3 is given as listed by TCRdb. This rearrangement joins TRBV21-1 to TRBJ1-2. TRBV21-1 is designated a pseudogene. The CDR3 sequence runs 11 residues, both termini included. This chain's CDR3 is CASSKAPGYDL.

The V gene is TRBV18, the J gene TRBJ1-5, with 7 bases aligning to TRBD1. Germline CDR1 and CDR2: KGHSH and LQKENI. V was clipped by 5 bases and J by 3 bases; unmatched bases: 7. CDR3 length: 15 residues. The CDR3 loop is CASSAKTGDNQPQHF. CDR3 bases: TGTGCCAGCTCAGCCAAAACAGGGGACAATCAGCCCCAGCATTTT.

There are a few counts of this clone. The chain joins TRBV7-3 to TRBJ2-1; D perhaps matches TRBD2 (6 bases). V gave up 2 bases and J gave up 13 bases, with 12 bases separating them. CDR3 size: 12 residues. Germline lookup yields CDR1 SGHTA and CDR2 FQGTGA. CDR3 in amino acids: CASSLSGGAQFF. The DNA of the CDR3 is TGTGCCAGCAGCTTATCAGGAGGGGCACAGTTCTTC.